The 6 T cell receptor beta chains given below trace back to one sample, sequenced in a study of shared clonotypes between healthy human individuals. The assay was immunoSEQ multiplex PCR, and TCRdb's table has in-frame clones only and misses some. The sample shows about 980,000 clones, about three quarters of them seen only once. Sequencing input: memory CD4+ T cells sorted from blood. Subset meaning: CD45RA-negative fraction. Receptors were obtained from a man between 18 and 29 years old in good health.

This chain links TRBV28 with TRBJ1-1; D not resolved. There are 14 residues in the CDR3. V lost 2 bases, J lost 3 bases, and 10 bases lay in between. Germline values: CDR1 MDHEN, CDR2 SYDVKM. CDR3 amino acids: CASSLSRVDTEAFF. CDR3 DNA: TGTGCCAGCAGTTTAAGCCGGGTCGACACTGAAGCTTTCTTT.

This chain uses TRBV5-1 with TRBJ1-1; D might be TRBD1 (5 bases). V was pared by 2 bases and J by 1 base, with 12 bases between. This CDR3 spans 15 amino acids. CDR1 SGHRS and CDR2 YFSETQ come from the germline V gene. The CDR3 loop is CASSFTGAANTEAFF. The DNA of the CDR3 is TGCGCCAGCAGCTTCACCGGGGCCGCGAACACTGAAGCTTTCTTT.

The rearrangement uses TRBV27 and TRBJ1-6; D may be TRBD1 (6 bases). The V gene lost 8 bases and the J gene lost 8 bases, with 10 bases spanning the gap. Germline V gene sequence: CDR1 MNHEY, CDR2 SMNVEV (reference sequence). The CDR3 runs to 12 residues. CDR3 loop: CASRGGHSPLHF. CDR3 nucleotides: TGTGCCAGCCGGGGGGGGCATTCACCCCTCCACTTT.

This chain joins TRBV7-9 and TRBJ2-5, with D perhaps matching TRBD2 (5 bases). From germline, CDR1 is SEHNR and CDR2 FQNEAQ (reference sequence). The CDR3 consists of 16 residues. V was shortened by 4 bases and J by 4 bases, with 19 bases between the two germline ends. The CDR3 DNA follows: TGTGCCAGCAGCTATTACAAGGGAGAGATTGGAGAGACCCAGTACTTC. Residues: CASSYYKGEIGETQYF.

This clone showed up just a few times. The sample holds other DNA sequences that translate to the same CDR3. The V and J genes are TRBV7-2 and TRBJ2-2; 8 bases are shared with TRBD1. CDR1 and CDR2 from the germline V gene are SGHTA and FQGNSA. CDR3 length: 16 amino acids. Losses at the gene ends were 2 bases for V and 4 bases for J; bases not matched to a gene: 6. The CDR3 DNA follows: TGTGCCAGCAGCTTAATTCAGGGGGCGGGCACCGGGGAGCTGTTTTTT. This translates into CASSLIQGAGTGELFF.

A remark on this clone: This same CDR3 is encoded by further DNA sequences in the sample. CDR3 in amino acids: CASSETGDTDTQYF. The DNA of the CDR3 is TGTGCCAGCAGTGAAACTGGCGACACAGATACGCAGTATTTT. This chain joins TRBV6-1 and TRBJ2-3; D remains unclear. The germline gives CDR1 MNHNS, CDR2 SASEGT. Deletions cut 2 bases from V and 2 bases from J, with 8 bases between. CDR3 length equals 14 residues.